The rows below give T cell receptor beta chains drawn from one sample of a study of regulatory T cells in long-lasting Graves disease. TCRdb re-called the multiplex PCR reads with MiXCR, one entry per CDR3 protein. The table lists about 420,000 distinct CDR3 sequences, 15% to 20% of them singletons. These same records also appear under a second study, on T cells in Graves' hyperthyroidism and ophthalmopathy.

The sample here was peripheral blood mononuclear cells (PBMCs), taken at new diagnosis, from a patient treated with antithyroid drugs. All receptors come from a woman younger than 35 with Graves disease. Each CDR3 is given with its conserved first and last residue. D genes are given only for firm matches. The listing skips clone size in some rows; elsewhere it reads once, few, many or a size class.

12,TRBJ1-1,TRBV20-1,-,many,TGCAGTGTCTACTTCGATAACACTGAAGCTTTCTTT,CSVYFDNTEAFF
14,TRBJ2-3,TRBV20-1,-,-,TGCAGTGCTAGTACATCCACGAGCACAGGTACGCAGTATTTT,CSASTSTSTGTQYF
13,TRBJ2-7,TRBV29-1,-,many,TGCAGCGTCCCCGGCAAGGGGGCCTACGAGCAGTACTTC,CSVPGKGAYEQYF
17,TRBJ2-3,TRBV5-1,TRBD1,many,TGCGCCAGCAGCGATCAGCCGGGACAGACTTTCACAGATACGCAGTATTTT,CASSDQPGQTFTDTQYF
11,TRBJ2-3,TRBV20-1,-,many,TGCAGTGCTAGAGTCGGAGATACGCAGTATTTT,CSARVGDTQYF
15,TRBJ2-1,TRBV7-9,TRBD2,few,TGTGCCAGCAGCTTATGGGCGGGAGCGGAAAATGAGCAGTTCTTC,CASSLWAGAENEQFF
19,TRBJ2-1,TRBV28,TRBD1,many,TGTGCCAGCAGTTTCCAAACACCCGACAGGGGGCAGCGGTACAATGAGCAGTTCTTC,CASSFQTPDRGQRYNEQFF
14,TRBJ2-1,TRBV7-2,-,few,TGTGCCAGCAGCCGGGAGACGGGGCGGAATGAGCAGTTCTTC,CASSRETGRNEQFF
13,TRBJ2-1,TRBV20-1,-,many,TGCAGTGCCGTGGGGGGCCTTTTTAATGAGCAGTTCTTC,CSAVGGLFNEQFF
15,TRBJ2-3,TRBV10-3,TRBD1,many,TGTGCCATCAGTGAGCCGGGACAGGGCACAGATACGCAGTATTTT,CAISEPGQGTDTQYF
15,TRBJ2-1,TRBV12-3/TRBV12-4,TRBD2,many,TGTGCCAGCAGTTTCTCGGGACTAGCGGGAGAAGGGCAGTTCTTC,CASSFSGLAGEGQFF
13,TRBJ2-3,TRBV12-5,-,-,TGTGCTAGTGGTTTGGACGGGCCAGATACGCAGTATTTT,CASGLDGPDTQYF
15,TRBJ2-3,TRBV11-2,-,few,TGTGCCAGCAGCCAAAGGCGGGCTAGCACAGATACGCAGTATTTT,CASSQRRASTDTQYF
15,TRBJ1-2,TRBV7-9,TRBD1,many,TGTGCCAGCAGCTTAGCCCGTGGGACAGGGAATGGCTACACCTTC,CASSLARGTGNGYTF
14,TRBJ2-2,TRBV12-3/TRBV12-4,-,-,TGTGCCAGCAGTTTAGCGCTCGCTCGGGGGGAGCTGTTTTTT,CASSLALARGELFF
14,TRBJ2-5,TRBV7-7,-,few,TGTGCTAGCAGCTTAGGCTTTGGGGTTGAGACCCAGTACTTC,CASSLGFGVETQYF
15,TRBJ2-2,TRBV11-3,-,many,TGTGCCAGCAGACCTGGACTATTGAACACCGGGGAGCTGTTTTTT,CASRPGLLNTGELFF
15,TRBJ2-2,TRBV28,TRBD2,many,TGTGCCAGCAGTATACCGGGACTAGGGTCCGGGGAGCTGTTTTTT,CASSIPGLGSGELFF
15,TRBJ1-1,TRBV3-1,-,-,TGTGCCAGCAGCCAGGTTGCCAAGCTGCGCACTGAAGCTTTCTTT,CASSQVAKLRTEAFF
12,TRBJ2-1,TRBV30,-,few,TGTGCCTGGAGGTGGAGCTACAATGAGCAGTTCTTC,CAWRWSYNEQFF
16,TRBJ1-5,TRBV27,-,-,TGTGCCAGCAGTCCCCGCACAGGTTTTAGCAATCAGCCCCAGCATTTT,CASSPRTGFSNQPQHF
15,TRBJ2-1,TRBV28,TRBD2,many,TGTGCCAGCAGTCGGACTAGCGGGAGTAGGAATGAGCAGTTCTTC,CASSRTSGSRNEQFF
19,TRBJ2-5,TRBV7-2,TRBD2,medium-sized,TGTGCCAGCAGCTTATATTCGGCGGGAGGGCCCTCGTACCAAGAGACCCAGTACTTC,CASSLYSAGGPSYQETQYF
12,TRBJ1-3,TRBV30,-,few,TGTGCCTGGAGTGTGAAAAGCGACACCATATATTTT,CAWSVKSDTIYF
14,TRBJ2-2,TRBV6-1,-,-,TGTGCCAGCAGCTATGGGGAAAGGTCCGGGGAGCTGTTTTTT,CASSYGERSGELFF
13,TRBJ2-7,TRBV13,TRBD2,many,TGTGCCAGCAGCCTGGAGCGGGGGGGGGAGCAGTACTTC,CASSLERGGEQYF
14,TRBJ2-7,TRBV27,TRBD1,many,TGTGCCAGCAGTCAACGGGGACAGCCCTACGAGCAGTACTTC,CASSQRGQPYEQYF
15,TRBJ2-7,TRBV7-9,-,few,TGTGCCAGCAGCCCAAGCGACAGGGTCGCGGGGGAGCAGTACTTC,CASSPSDRVAGEQYF
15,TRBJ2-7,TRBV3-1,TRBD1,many,TGTGCCAGCAGCAACGGACAGGGACTTTCCTACGAGCAGTACTTC,CASSNGQGLSYEQYF
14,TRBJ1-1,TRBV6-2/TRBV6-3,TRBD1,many,TGTGCCAGCAGTGAATCAGGGGGGCGGACTGAAGCTTTCTTT,CASSESGGRTEAFF
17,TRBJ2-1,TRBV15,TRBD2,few,TGTGCCACCAGCACGCGGACTAGCGGGTTGCGAAACAATGAGCAGTTCTTC,CATSTRTSGLRNNEQFF
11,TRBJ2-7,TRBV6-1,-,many,TGTGCCAGCAGTGTAGAGTACGAGCAGTACTTC,CASSVEYEQYF
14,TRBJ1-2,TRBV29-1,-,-,TGCAGCGTTGAAGGAGGGGGGGCTGACTATGGCTACACCTTC,CSVEGGGADYGYTF
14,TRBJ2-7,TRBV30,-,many,TGTGCCTGGAGCGTCTCAAAGGTACTACCCGAGCAGTACTTC,CAWSVSKVLPEQYF
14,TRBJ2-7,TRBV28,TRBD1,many,TGTGCCAGCAGTTTCTATTCAGGGGGCAACGAGCAGTACTTC,CASSFYSGGNEQYF
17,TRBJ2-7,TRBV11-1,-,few,TGTGCCAGCAGCTTAGTAGGGGGACTCCTAGGGAACTACGAGCAGTACTTC,CASSLVGGLLGNYEQYF
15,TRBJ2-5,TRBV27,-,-,TGTGCCAGCGCACGGTACGGGGCTACGGCTGAGACCCAGTACTTC,CASARYGATAETQYF
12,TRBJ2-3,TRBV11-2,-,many,TGTGCCAGCAGAGTTAGCACAGATACGCAGTATTTT,CASRVSTDTQYF
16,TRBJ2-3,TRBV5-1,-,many,TGCGCCAGCAGCCCGAAAGGGACTGCTTACACAGATACGCAGTATTTT,CASSPKGTAYTDTQYF
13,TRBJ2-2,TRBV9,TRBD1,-,TGTGCCAGCAGCCCAGGGGGCCCCGGGGAGCTGTTTTTT,CASSPGGPGELFF
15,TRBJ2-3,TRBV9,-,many,TGTGCCAGCAGCGCCACATTCGATTTCACAGATACGCAGTATTTT,CASSATFDFTDTQYF
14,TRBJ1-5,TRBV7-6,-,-,TGTACCAGCAGCTTAGGAGGGGGCAATCAGCCCCAGCATTTT,CTSSLGGGNQPQHF
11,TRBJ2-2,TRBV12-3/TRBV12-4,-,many,TGTGCCAGCAGGGTCACCGGGGAGCTGTTTTTT,CASRVTGELFF
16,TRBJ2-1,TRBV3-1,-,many,TGTGCCAGCAGCCAAGTCGGCGGGATAACGTACAATGAGCAGTTCTTC,CASSQVGGITYNEQFF
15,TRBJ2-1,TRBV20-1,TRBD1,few,TGCAGTGCCGAGATAGGGACAGGGGCCTACAATGAGCAGTTCTTC,CSAEIGTGAYNEQFF
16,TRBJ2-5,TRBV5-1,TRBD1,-,TGCGCCAGCAGCTCCCGGACAGGGGGAGGATTAGAGACCCAGTACTTC,CASSSRTGGGLETQYF
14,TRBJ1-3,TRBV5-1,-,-,TGCGCCAGCAGCTTCGGACAGAAGCCAAACACCATATATTTT,CASSFGQKPNTIYF
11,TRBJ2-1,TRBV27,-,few,TGTGCCACCCGACTCCACAATGAGCAGTTCTTC,CATRLHNEQFF
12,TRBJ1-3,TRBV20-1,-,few,TGCAGTGCCTCAAACAGTGGAAACACCATATATTTT,CSASNSGNTIYF
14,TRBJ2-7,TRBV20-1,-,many,TGCAGTGCTGGATCCCCTAGCGCAACCTACGAGCAGTACTTC,CSAGSPSATYEQYF
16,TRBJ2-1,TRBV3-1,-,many,TGTGCCAGCAGCCCACGGACACCCTTGGGGTACAATGAGCAGTTCTTC,CASSPRTPLGYNEQFF
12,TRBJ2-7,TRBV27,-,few,TGTGCCGCCCTACTGACGGACCACGAGCAGTACTTC,CAALLTDHEQYF
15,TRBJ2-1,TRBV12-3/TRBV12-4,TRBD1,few,TGTGCCAGCAACCCACAGGGGTCTTCATTTGATGAGCAGTTCTTC,CASNPQGSSFDEQFF
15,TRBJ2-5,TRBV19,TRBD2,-,TGTGCCAGTAAAATACGTAGCGGGCGGGGAGAGACCCAGTACTTC,CASKIRSGRGETQYF
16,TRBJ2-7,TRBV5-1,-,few,TGCGCCAGCAGCCCCGACCAGGGAGGTAAGGGCTACGAGCAGTACTTC,CASSPDQGGKGYEQYF